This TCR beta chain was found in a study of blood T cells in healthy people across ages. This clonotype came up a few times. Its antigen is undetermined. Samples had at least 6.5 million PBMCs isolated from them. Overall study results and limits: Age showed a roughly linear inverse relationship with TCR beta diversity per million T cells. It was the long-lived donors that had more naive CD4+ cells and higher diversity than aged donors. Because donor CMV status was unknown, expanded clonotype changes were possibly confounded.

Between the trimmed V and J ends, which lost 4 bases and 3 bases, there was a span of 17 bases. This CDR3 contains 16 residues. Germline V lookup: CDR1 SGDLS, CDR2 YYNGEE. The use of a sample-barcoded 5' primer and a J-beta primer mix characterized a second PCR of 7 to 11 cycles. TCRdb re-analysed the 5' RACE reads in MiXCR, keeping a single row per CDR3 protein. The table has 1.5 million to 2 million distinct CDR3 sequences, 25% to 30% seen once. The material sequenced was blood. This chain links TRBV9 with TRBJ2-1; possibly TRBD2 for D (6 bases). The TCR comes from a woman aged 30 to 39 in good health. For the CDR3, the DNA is TGTGCCAGCAGCCCCTCCGGGACTCTCCACTACAATGAGCAGTTCTTC. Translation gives CASSPSGTLHYNEQFF.